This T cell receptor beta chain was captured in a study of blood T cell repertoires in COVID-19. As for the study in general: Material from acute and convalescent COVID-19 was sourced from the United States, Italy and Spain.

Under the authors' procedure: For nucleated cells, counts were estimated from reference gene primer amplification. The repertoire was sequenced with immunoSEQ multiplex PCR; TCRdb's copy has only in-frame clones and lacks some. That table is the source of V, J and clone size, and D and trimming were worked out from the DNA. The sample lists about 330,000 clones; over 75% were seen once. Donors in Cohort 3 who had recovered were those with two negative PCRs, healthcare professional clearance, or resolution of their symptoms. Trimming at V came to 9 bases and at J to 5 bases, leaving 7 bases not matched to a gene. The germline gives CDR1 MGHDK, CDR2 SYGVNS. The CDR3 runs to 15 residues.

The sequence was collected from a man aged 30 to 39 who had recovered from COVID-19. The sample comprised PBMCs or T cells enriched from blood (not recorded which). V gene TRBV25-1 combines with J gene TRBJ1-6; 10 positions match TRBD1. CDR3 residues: CASNTGTGDNSPLHF. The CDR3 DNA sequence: TGTGCCAGTAACACCGGGACAGGGGATAATTCACCCCTCCACTTT.